This record covers a single TCR beta chain. The data were taken from a study of CXCR3-negative and CXCR3-positive naive CD8 T cells. The libraries of TRB cDNA were constructed through 5' RACE using UMI labels. TCRdb reprocessed the 5' RACE reads; each CDR3 protein has one entry and no DNA is given. The repertoire table contains 40,000 to 50,000 distinct CDR3 sequences. This sequence was found in a human donor in good health. Some clones in this sample may be carry-over from other donors' samples. Material: naive CXCR3- CD8+ T cells from blood. As to subset: CD45RO-CCR7+CD27+CD95- naive CD8+ T cells lacking CXCR3 (TNR3-).

CDR3 sequence reads: CASSLDRVGQYF. The chain recombines TRBV7-2 with TRBJ2-7. This CDR3 has 12 residues. CDR1 and CDR2 from the germline V gene are SGHTA and FQGNSA.